The 24 T cell receptor beta chains listed next were all sequenced from one sample in a study of blood T cell repertoires in COVID-19. TCRdb's table, derived via immunoSEQ multiplex PCR, lists solely in-frame clones and lacks some. Here the sample spans roughly 160,000 clones, roughly 90% being singletons. Sequencing was done on a sample of peripheral blood. These receptors were collected from a woman in her sixties who had recovered from COVID-19.

This clone was seen once. The chain carries TRBV7-6 and TRBJ2-7; TRBD2 might be the D (6 bases). Trimming removed 5 bases from V and 1 base from J, with 15 bases in between. This CDR3 spans 15 amino acids. Germline values: CDR1 SGHVS, CDR2 FNYEAQ. Written as DNA, the CDR3 is TGTGCCAGCAGCCCAGGAGGGGAAGGATCCTACGAGCAGTACTTC. As protein: CASSPGGEGSYEQYF. The complete variable domain, with remaining parts taken from reference TRBV7-6 and TRBJ2-7, reads GAGVSQSPRYKVTKRGQDVALRCDPISGHVSLYWYRQALGQGPEFLTYFNYEAQQDKSGLPNDRFSAERPEGSISTLTIQRTEQRDSAMYRCASSPGGEGSYEQYFGPGTRLTVT.

The rearrangement links TRBV2 to TRBJ2-3; D is perhaps TRBD1 (5 bases). Trimming cost V 1 base and J 6 bases, with 11 bases left between them. Per the germline V gene, CDR1 is SNHLY and CDR2 is FYNNEI. The CDR3 runs 14 residues. The CDR3, as DNA: TGTGCCAGCAGTGAAGGGACATCGGCGGATACGCAGTATTTT. Its protein product is CASSEGTSADTQYF.

The chain combines TRBV5-1 with TRBJ1-1, with unresolved D. Deletions cut 4 bases from V and 5 bases from J, with 15 bases between. The CDR3 sequence is 14 residues long. The V gene's germline CDR1 is SGHRS and CDR2 YFSETQ. The DNA of the CDR3 is TGCGCCAGCAGCCCAAACCAAATTCGGACTGAAGCTTTCTTT. The encoded protein is CASSPNQIRTEAFF.

V gene TRBV11-2 combines with J gene TRBJ1-1; 8 bases agree with TRBD1. The CDR3 is 14 amino acids. The J segment lost 4 bases and the V segment lost 5 bases, leaving 6 bases of the junction unmatched. The germline V gene has CDR1 SGHAT and CDR2 FQNNGV. The CDR3 spells CASSVIQGATEAFF. As DNA, the CDR3 is TGTGCCAGCAGCGTCATCCAGGGGGCCACTGAAGCTTTCTTT.

The chain joins TRBV7-6 to TRBJ1-6; D is ambiguous. The CDR3 loop spans 14 amino acids. The germline V gene encodes CDR1 SGHVS and CDR2 FNYEAQ. V shed 1 base and J shed 8 bases, with 9 bases lying between them. The CDR3 bases are TGTGCCAGCAGCTTAGGATTAGTGGATTCACCCCTCCACTTT. Translating gives CASSLGLVDSPLHF.

This chain links TRBV19 with TRBJ1-6, with TRBD1 identical over 8 bases. The germline CDR1 and CDR2 sequences are LNHDA and SQIVND (reference sequence). CDR3 size: 15 residues. The trim removed 4 bases at V and 6 bases at J, leaving 5 bases unmatched. The DNA of the CDR3 is TGTGCCAGTAGTAGAACAGGGGGGGTTAATTCACCCCTCCACTTT. Translating gives CASSRTGGVNSPLHF.

The CDR3 spells CASSQVLSTQYF. As DNA, the CDR3 is TGTGCCAGCAGCCAAGTCTTATCGACCCAGTACTTC. The chain couples TRBV14 to TRBJ2-5; D not certain. This CDR3 has 12 amino acids. The germline V gene has CDR1 SGHDN and CDR2 FVKESK. The ends were cut back, 1 base at V and 7 bases at J, with 7 bases in the middle.

Written as DNA, the CDR3 is TGCGCCAGCAGCCGGACAGGCCAGAACACCGGGGAGCTGTTTTTT. Translating gives CASSRTGQNTGELFF. This chain connects TRBV5-1 to TRBJ2-2, with 7 positions matching TRBD1. The CDR3 extends over 15 amino acids. Germline V gives CDR1 SGHRS, CDR2 YFSETQ. J lost 1 base, V lost 4 bases, and 4 bases had no gene match.

The V and J genes are TRBV30 and TRBJ1-2, with 10 bases fitting TRBD1. Unmatched junction bases numbered 5, after V lost 0 bases and J lost 4 bases. Germline lookup yields CDR1 GTSNPN and CDR2 SVGIG (reference sequence). There are 15 residues in the CDR3. CDR3 coding DNA: TGTGCCTGGAGTGTGGAGACAGGGGGCGCCTATGGCTACACCTTC. Its translation: CAWSVETGGAYGYTF.

This chain joins TRBV28 and TRBJ2-5; perhaps TRBD1 as D (5 bases). The length of the CDR3 is 15 residues. Germline V CDR1 and CDR2: MDHEN, SYDVKM. Trimming took 6 bases from V and 5 from J, leaving 19 bases between them. CDR3 nucleotide sequence: TGTGCCAGCAGGGCTGGCAGGGCCGTAGGGGAGACCCAGTACTTC. Translated, it gives CASRAGRAVGETQYF.

The CDR3 region is CASSLAAGTGNNSPLHF. Here the CDR3 DNA reads TGCGCCAGCAGCTTGGCCGCGGGGACAGGGAATAATTCACCCCTCCACTTT. The J gene is TRBJ1-6, the V gene TRBV5-1, with TRBD1 matching 9 bases. The germline V gene has CDR1 SGHRS and CDR2 YFSETQ. The CDR3 covers 17 residues. V dropped 0 bases and J dropped 5; count of bases not matched to a gene: 6.

This clone was picked up a small number of times. CDR3 DNA sequence: TGTGCCAGCAGCCCCGGGACAATGGGCTACACCTTC. Encoded protein: CASSPGTMGYTF. This sequence joins TRBV11-2 and TRBJ1-2; D might be TRBD1 (6 bases). The CDR3 contains 12 residues. V was clipped by 5 bases and J by 8 bases, with 12 bases between them. Per the germline V gene, CDR1 is SGHAT and CDR2 is FQNNGV.

The chain couples TRBV5-8 to TRBJ2-5; 10 positions agree with TRBD2. The V segment lost 2 bases and the J segment 5 bases; nucleotides outside the gene matches: 9. The CDR3 runs 16 residues. Germline-derived CDR1 and CDR2 are SGHTS and YDEGEE. CDR3 in DNA: TGTGCCAGCAGCTTAGGGCAACTAGCGGGGATGGAGACCCAGTACTTC. Amino acid sequence: CASSLGQLAGMETQYF.

On this clone: One junction end disagrees with the germline gene, perhaps due to a read error. The chain employs TRBV4-1 and TRBJ2-4, with 11 bases fitting TRBD2. This CDR3 is 20 amino acids long. Germline V gene lookup returns CDR1 MGHRA and CDR2 YSYEKL. DNA of the CDR3: TGCGCCAGCAGCCCCCGAGGAGATCGCTTTAGCGGGGGGGCCACAAACATTCAGTACTTC. The encoded protein is CASSPRGDRFSGGATNIQYF.

V and J are TRBV6-1 and TRBJ1-2, with 7 nucleotides matching TRBD1. Per germline, CDR1 MNHNS and CDR2 SASEGT. The CDR3 is 15 amino acids. With 0 bases clipped from V and 2 bases from J, the junction kept 3 bases outside the gene matches. DNA of the CDR3: TGTGCCAGCAGTGAAGCCTCGACAGGGAACTATGGCTACACCTTC. It codes for CASSEASTGNYGYTF.

The J gene is TRBJ2-7, the V gene TRBV27, with 14 bases that match TRBD2. CDR1 and CDR2 (germline): MNHEY, SMNVEV (reference sequence). The CDR3 is 16 amino acids. V shed 1 base, J shed 3 bases, and the junction held 2 bases outside the gene matches. The CDR3: CASSLFGTSGSYEQYF. Written as DNA, the CDR3 is TGTGCCAGCAGTTTATTCGGGACTAGCGGGAGCTACGAGCAGTACTTC.

J is TRBJ2-7 and V is TRBV6-5; a possible D gene is TRBD2 (6 bases). Between the trimmed V and J ends, which lost 3 bases and 11 bases, there was a span of 26 bases. The CDR3 totals 16 residues. CDR1 and CDR2 (germline): MNHEY, SVGAGI. In DNA, the CDR3 is TGTGCCAGCAGTTATACGACCAGCGGGCTCTCCCCCCGGGAGTACTTC. This gives the protein CASSYTTSGLSPREYF.

The chain is built from TRBV28 and TRBJ1-5; the D is unclear. Per the germline V gene, CDR1 is MDHEN and CDR2 is SYDVKM. The V end lost 6 bases, the J end lost 0 bases, and 6 bases lay between the germline ends. The CDR3 has 13 residues. The chain's CDR3 is CASRDYSNQPQHF. The CDR3 DNA is TGTGCCAGCAGGGACTATAGCAATCAGCCCCAGCATTTT.

This chain connects TRBV19 to TRBJ1-5, with D possibly TRBD1 on 5 matching bases. Trimming left V 5 bases short and J 2 bases short, with 13 bases between. Germline values: CDR1 LNHDA, CDR2 SQIVND (reference sequence). There are 15 residues in the CDR3. CDR3 sequence reads: CASSPVGEGNQPQHF. CDR3 in DNA: TGTGCCAGTAGTCCAGTAGGGGAAGGCAATCAGCCCCAGCATTTT.

This rearrangement joins TRBV19 to TRBJ2-7, with 9 bases matching TRBD1. Germline V CDR1 and CDR2: LNHDA, SQIVND (reference sequence). V lost 4 bases and J lost 4; bases outside the gene matches: 2. This CDR3 is 13 amino acids long. CDR3 sequence reads: CASSTGQGYEQYF. The CDR3 nucleotides are TGTGCCAGTAGTACCGGACAGGGGTACGAGCAGTACTTC.

The chain recombines TRBV4-3 with TRBJ2-4, with D maybe TRBD2 (5 bases). The V and J ends lost 0 bases and 8 bases respectively, with 20 bases between them. This CDR3 comprises 17 residues. CDR1 and CDR2 (germline): LGHNA, YSLEER. The CDR3 is CASSQEGPSRAGDIQYF. The CDR3 bases are TGCGCCAGCAGCCAAGAGGGCCCGTCCCGGGCCGGGGACATTCAGTACTTC.

The chain is built from TRBV5-5 and TRBJ2-3; 13 positions agree with TRBD2. J gave up 0 bases and V 3 bases, and 4 bases lay outside the gene matches. The V gene's germline CDR1 is SGHKS and CDR2 YYEKEE (reference sequence). This CDR3 has 17 amino acids. The CDR3 is CASSSRTSGGSTDTQYF. In DNA form, the CDR3 reads TGTGCCAGCAGCTCCCGGACTAGCGGGGGAAGCACAGATACGCAGTATTTT.

CDR3 sequence: CASSPGGGRNEKLFF. CDR3 DNA: TGTGCCAGCAGCCCAGGTGGGGGCCGTAATGAAAAACTGTTTTTT. The J gene is TRBJ1-4, the V gene TRBV7-9, with D perhaps TRBD1 (6 bases). From germline, CDR1 is SEHNR and CDR2 FQNEAQ (reference sequence). The CDR3 length is 15 residues. Deletions cut 5 bases from V and 4 bases from J, with 14 bases between. Full variable domain (remainder filled in from reference TRBV7-9 and TRBJ1-4): DTGVSQNPRHKITKRGQNVTFRCDPISEHNRLYWYRQTLGQGPEFLTYFQNEAQLEKSRLLSDRFSAERPKGSFSTLEIQRTEQGDSAMYLCASSPGGGRNEKLFFGSGTQLSVL.

The rearrangement uses TRBV4-1 and TRBJ2-1; D possibly corresponds to TRBD1 (6 bases). Trimming cost V 1 base and J 7 bases, with 20 bases left between them. The CDR3 sequence is 17 residues long. Germline V lookup: CDR1 MGHRA, CDR2 YSYEKL. The CDR3 protein is CASSQGVAQGRRNEQFF. DNA of the CDR3: TGCGCCAGCAGCCAAGGGGTGGCACAGGGCCGCCGGAATGAGCAGTTCTTC.